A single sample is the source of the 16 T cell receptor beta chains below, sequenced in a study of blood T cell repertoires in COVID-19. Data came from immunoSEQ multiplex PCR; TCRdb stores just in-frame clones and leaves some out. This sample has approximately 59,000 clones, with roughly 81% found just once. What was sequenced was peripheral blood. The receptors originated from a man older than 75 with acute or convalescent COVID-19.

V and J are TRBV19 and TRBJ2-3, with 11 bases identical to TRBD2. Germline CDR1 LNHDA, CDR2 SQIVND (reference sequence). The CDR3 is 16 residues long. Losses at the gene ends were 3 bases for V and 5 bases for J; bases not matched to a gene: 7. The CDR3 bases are TGTGCCAGTAGTATCCGACTAGCGGGGTTGGTAGATACGCAGTATTTT. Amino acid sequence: CASSIRLAGLVDTQYF. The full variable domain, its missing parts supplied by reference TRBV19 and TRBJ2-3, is DGGITQSPKYLFRKEGQNVTLSCEQNLNHDAMYWYRQDPGQGLRLIYYSQIVNDFQKGDIAEGYSVSREKKESFPLTVTSAQKNPTAFYLCASSIRLAGLVDTQYFGPGTRLTVL.

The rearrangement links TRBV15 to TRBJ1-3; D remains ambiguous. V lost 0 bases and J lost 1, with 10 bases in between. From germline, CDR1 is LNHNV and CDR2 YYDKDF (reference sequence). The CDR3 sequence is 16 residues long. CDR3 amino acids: CATSRDLRRSGNTIYF. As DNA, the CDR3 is TGTGCCACCAGCAGAGATCTCCGGCGGTCTGGAAACACCATATATTTT.

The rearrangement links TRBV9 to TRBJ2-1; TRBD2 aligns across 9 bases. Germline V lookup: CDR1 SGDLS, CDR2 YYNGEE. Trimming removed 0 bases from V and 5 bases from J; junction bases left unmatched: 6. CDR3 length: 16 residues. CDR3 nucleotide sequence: TGTGCCAGCAGCGTAGGCTGGCTAGCGGGGAACAATGAGCAGTTCTTC. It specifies CASSVGWLAGNNEQFF.

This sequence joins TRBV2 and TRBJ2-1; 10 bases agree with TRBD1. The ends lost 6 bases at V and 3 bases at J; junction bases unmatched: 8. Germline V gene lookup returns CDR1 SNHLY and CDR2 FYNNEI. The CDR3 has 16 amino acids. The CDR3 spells CASRTIRDRGYNEQFF. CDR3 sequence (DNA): TGTGCCAGCAGAACTATCCGGGACAGGGGCTACAATGAGCAGTTCTTC.

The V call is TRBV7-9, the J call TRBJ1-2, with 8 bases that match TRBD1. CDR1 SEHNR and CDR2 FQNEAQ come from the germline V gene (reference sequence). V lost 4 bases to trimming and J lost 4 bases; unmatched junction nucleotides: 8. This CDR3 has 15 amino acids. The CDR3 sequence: CASSSTGEALYGYTF. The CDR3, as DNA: TGTGCCAGCAGCTCGACAGGGGAGGCCCTCTATGGCTACACCTTC.

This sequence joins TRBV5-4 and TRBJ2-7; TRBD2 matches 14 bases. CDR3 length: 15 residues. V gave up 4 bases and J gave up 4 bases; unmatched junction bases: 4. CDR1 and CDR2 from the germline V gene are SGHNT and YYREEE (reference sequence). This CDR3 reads CASSQGLAGGYEQYF. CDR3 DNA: TGTGCCAGCAGCCAAGGACTAGCGGGGGGATACGAGCAGTACTTC.

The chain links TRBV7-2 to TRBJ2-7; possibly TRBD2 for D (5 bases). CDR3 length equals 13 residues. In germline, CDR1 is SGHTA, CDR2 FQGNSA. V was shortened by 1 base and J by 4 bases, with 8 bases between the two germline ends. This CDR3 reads CASSLGWTYEQYF. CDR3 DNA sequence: TGTGCCAGCAGCTTAGGCTGGACTTACGAGCAGTACTTC.

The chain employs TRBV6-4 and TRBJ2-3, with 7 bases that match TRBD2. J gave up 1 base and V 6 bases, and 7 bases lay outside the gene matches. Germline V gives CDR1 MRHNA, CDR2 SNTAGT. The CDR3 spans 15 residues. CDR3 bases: TGTGCCAGCAGGGCTAGCGGACGCGGCACAGATACGCAGTATTTT. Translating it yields CASRASGRGTDTQYF.

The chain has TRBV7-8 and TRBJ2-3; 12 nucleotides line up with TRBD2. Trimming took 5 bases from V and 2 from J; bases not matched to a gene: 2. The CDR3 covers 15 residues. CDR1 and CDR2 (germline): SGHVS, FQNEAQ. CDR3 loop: CASSTSGGYTDTQYF. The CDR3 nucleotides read TGTGCCAGCAGCACTAGCGGGGGGTACACAGATACGCAGTATTTT.

The CDR3 sequence is CASSPGQPYGYTF. The CDR3 DNA follows: TGTGCCAGCAGCCCAGGACAGCCCTATGGCTACACCTTC. The rearrangement links TRBV7-2 to TRBJ1-2; D perhaps matches TRBD1 (6 bases). V dropped 5 bases and J dropped 4 bases, with 11 bases sitting between them. Germline V gene lookup returns CDR1 SGHTA and CDR2 FQGNSA. The length of the CDR3 is 13 residues.

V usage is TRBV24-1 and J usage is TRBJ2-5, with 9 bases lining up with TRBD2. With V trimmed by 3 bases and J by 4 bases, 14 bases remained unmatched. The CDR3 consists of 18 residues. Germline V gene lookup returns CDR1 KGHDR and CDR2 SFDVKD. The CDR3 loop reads CATSDHPLVAGALETQYF. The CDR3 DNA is TGTGCCACCAGTGATCACCCCTTGGTAGCGGGAGCTTTAGAGACCCAGTACTTC.

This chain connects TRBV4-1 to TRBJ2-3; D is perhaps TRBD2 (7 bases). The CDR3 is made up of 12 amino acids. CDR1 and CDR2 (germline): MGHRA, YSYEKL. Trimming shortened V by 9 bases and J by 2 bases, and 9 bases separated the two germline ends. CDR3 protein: CASAGATDTQYF. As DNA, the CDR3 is TGCGCCAGTGCGGGGGCCACAGATACGCAGTATTTT.

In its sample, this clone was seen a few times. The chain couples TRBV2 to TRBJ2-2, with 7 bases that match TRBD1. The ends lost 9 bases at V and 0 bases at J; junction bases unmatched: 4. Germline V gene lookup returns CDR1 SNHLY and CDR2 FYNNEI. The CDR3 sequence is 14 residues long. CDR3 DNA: TGTGCCAGTACCGGGACAGCGAACACCGGGGAGCTGTTTTTT. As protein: CASTGTANTGELFF.

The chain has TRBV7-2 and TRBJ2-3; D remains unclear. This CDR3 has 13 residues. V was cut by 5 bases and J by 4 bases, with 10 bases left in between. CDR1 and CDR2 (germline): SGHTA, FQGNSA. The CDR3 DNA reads TGTGCCAGCAGCGAGTCTCCTGCAGATACGCAGTATTTT. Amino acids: CASSESPADTQYF.

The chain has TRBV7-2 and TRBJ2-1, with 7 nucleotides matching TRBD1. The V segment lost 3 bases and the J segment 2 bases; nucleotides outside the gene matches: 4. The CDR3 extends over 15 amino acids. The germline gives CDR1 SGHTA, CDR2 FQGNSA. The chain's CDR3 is CASSFRQGAYNEQFF. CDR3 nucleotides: TGTGCCAGCAGCTTTCGGCAGGGGGCCTACAATGAGCAGTTCTTC.

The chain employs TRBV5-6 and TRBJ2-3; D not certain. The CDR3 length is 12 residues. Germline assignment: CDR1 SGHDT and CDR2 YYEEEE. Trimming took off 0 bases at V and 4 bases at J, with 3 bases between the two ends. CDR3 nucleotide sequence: TGTGCCAGCAGCTTGGCTGCAGATACGCAGTATTTT. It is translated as CASSLAADTQYF.